This entry describes one T cell receptor (beta chain). V was trimmed by 3 bases and J by 3 bases, leaving 19 bases between them. Germline CDR1 reads SQVTM; CDR2 reads ANQGSEA. The CDR3 loop spans 16 amino acids. The data belong to a study of blood T cell repertoires in COVID-19. Data came from immunoSEQ multiplex PCR; TCRdb stores just in-frame clones and leaves some out. The sample comprises about 74,000 clones, 88% of which are singletons, and roughly 2.7% rests with the top ten. This clonotype was sampled from a man in his sixties or seventies with active or convalescent COVID-19. V usage is TRBV29-1 and J usage is TRBJ2-3; a possible D gene is TRBD1 (6 bases). Sequencing input: peripheral blood. The chain's CDR3 is CSVDSPTGLGTDTQYF. CDR3 in DNA: TGCAGCGTTGACTCCCCCACAGGGTTAGGGACAGATACGCAGTATTTT.